This TCR beta chain originates from a study of molecular identifiers for immune sequencing clone quantification. Ten or more counts support this clonotype. V shed 5 bases, J shed 1 base, and the junction held 3 bases outside the gene matches. This CDR3 is built from 15 residues. A CD8+CD4-CCR7+CD45RA+ phenotype served as the sorting definition for naive CD8 T cells. TCRdb recomputed calls from the PCR reads with MiXCR, one row per CDR3 protein. The repertoire holds approximately 35,000 distinct CDR3 sequences, with over 15% as singletons. This clonotype was sampled from a human donor in good health. Some libraries in this study had Jurkat cell RNA spiked in. The chain is built from TRBV12-3 or TRBV12-4 and TRBJ1-5; TRBD1 matches 9 bases. Sequenced material: naive CD8+ T cells from blood, with Jurkat cell RNA spiked in. Sample subset: FACS-sorted CD8+CD4-CCR7+CD45RA+ naive T cells. Here the CDR3 DNA reads TGTGCCAGCAGTGGGACAGGGTTAAGCAATCAGCCCCAGCATTTT. Its translation is CASSGTGLSNQPQHF.